The 20 T cell receptor beta chains below come from one sample, sequenced in a study of cytomegalovirus exposure and HLA in healthy donors. PCR employed 60 Vbeta and 13 Jbeta primers. Sequenced by immunoSEQ multiplex PCR; TCRdb stores in-frame clones only, minus some. Here the sample spans 100,000 to 150,000 clones, about 74% being singletons. What was sequenced was PBMCs. These receptors originate from a woman aged 45-65 years in good health and CMV-seropositive.

The V call is TRBV6-6, the J call TRBJ2-7; D might be TRBD1 (5 bases). Between the trimmed V and J ends, which lost 2 bases and 2 bases, there was a span of 10 bases. The germline CDR1 and CDR2 sequences are MNHNY and SVGAGI (reference sequence). This CDR3 region has 14 residues. The CDR3 is CASSYGAGPYEQYF. The CDR3 bases are TGTGCCAGCAGTTACGGGGCAGGCCCCTACGAGCAGTACTTC.

The CDR3 loop is CASRNGVSGGYTF. As DNA, the CDR3 is TGTGCCAGCAGAAACGGGGTTTCGGGTGGCTACACCTTC. The chain employs TRBV6-6 and TRBJ1-2; no clear D gene. V gave up 6 bases and J gave up 7 bases, with 15 bases separating them. CDR3 length: 13 residues. Germline lookup yields CDR1 MNHNY and CDR2 SVGAGI (reference sequence).

V gene TRBV19 combines with J gene TRBJ1-5; D is unclear. Germline V gives CDR1 LNHDA, CDR2 SQIVND (reference sequence). V gave up 5 bases and J gave up 1 base, with 18 bases separating them. The CDR3 sequence is 17 residues long. This CDR3 is CASSLSSRLVSNQPQHF. In DNA form, the CDR3 reads TGTGCCAGTAGTCTATCCTCGCGACTTGTGAGCAATCAGCCCCAGCATTTT.

The gene calls are TRBV28 and TRBJ1-5; D unresolved. CDR1 and CDR2 from the germline V gene are MDHEN and SYDVKM. CDR3 length: 10 residues. The germline V and J ends were trimmed by 6 bases and 11 bases, with 8 bases remaining between them. The CDR3: CASSLYTQHF. The CDR3 DNA reads TGTGCCAGCAGCCTCTATACCCAGCATTTT.

The sample holds a few counts of this clone. The rearrangement joins TRBV11-2 to TRBJ1-2; 8 positions match TRBD1. J lost 5 bases, V lost 6 bases, and 11 bases had no gene match. This CDR3 comprises 15 residues. Germline V gives CDR1 SGHAT, CDR2 FQNNGV. This CDR3 is CASSSPGTGVYGYTF. CDR3 sequence (DNA): TGTGCCAGCAGTTCCCCCGGGACAGGAGTATATGGCTACACCTTC.

The genes are TRBV5-6 and TRBJ2-5, with 8 bases matching TRBD1. In germline, CDR1 is SGHDT, CDR2 YYEEEE. The V and J ends lost 4 bases and 4 bases, in that order; junction bases with no gene match: 6. The CDR3 loop spans 14 amino acids. CDR3 nucleotide sequence: TGTGCCAGCAGCGTAGGACAGGGAGGAGAGACCCAGTACTTC. Its protein product is CASSVGQGGETQYF.

In this sample, this clone turned up once. The rearrangement joins TRBV11-3 to TRBJ2-3, with 8 positions matching TRBD2. This CDR3 contains 15 residues. Germline V CDR1 and CDR2: SGHNT, YENEEA. The V and J ends lost 0 bases and 5 bases, in that order; junction bases with no gene match: 4. The CDR3 coding sequence is TGTGCCAGCAGCTTAGACGGGGGGGTAGGAGATACGCAGTATTTT. Translated: CASSLDGGVGDTQYF.

The rearrangement links TRBV18 to TRBJ1-1; D is unresolved. Germline V gives CDR1 KGHSH, CDR2 LQKENI. With 3 bases removed from V and 4 bases from J, the gap between germline ends came to 12 bases. This CDR3 spans 14 amino acids. As DNA, the CDR3 is TGTGCCAGCTCACCGTCCCCAACGGGCACTGAAGCTTTCTTT. This translates into CASSPSPTGTEAFF.

The chain couples TRBV27 to TRBJ1-2; TRBD1 aligns across 11 bases. Trimming cost V 4 bases and J 4 bases; bases outside gene matches: 8. Looked up from germline, CDR1 is MNHEY and CDR2 is SMNVEV (reference sequence). The CDR3 spans 16 residues. CDR3 residues: CASSSWDRGLSYGYTF. CDR3 nucleotides: TGTGCCAGCAGTTCCTGGGACAGGGGGTTAAGCTATGGCTACACCTTC.

J is TRBJ1-2 and V is TRBV5-1; TRBD1 aligns across 8 bases. The CDR3 extends over 14 amino acids. Germline CDR1 is SGHRS and CDR2 is YFSETQ. Losses at the gene ends were 4 bases for V and 6 bases for J; bases not matched to a gene: 8. In nucleotides, the CDR3 is TGCGCCAGCAGCCCAAGGGACAGGAAGGATGGCTACACCTTC. It translates to CASSPRDRKDGYTF.

This clone was detected a few times. The rearrangement uses TRBV19 and TRBJ2-7; tentative D call: TRBD2 (6 bases). Trimming stripped 3 bases from V and 5 bases from J, with 20 bases between. Germline CDR1 LNHDA, CDR2 SQIVND (reference sequence). The CDR3 sequence is 16 residues long. The CDR3 DNA is TGTGCCAGTAGTATCAGCGTATCGGGGGTATGGAACGAGCAGTACTTC. As protein: CASSISVSGVWNEQYF.

V gene TRBV28 combines with J gene TRBJ1-2; perhaps TRBD1 as D (5 bases). Trimming removed 5 bases from V and 5 bases from J, with 12 bases in between. The germline gives CDR1 MDHEN, CDR2 SYDVKM. This CDR3 spans 13 amino acids. Here the CDR3 DNA reads TGTGCCAGCAGTGACAGCCCCGTTTATGGCTACACCTTC. As protein: CASSDSPVYGYTF.

Here the CDR3 reads CSVPENYEQYF. In nucleotides, the CDR3 is TGCAGTGTCCCGGAGAACTACGAGCAGTACTTC. This chain links TRBV20-1 with TRBJ2-7, with no clear D. Germline-derived CDR1 and CDR2 are DFQATT and SNEGSKA (reference sequence). The CDR3 spans 11 residues. The V and J ends lost 7 bases and 3 bases respectively, with 10 bases between them.

This sequence joins TRBV29-1 and TRBJ1-1; tentative D call: TRBD1 (5 bases). The length of the CDR3 is 13 residues. The germline V gene encodes CDR1 SQVTM and CDR2 ANQGSEA. Trimming stripped 3 bases from V and 0 bases from J, with 8 bases between. The CDR3 sequence is CSVEGQVNTEAFF. In DNA form, the CDR3 reads TGCAGCGTTGAGGGGCAGGTGAACACTGAAGCTTTCTTT.

Of note for this clone: Different DNA sequences within this sample yield the same CDR3. The gene calls are TRBV2 and TRBJ2-7; TRBD1 might be the D (6 bases). The CDR3 loop spans 15 amino acids. The ends were cut back, 4 bases at V and 4 bases at J, with 17 bases in the middle. Per germline, CDR1 SNHLY and CDR2 FYNNEI. CDR3 DNA sequence: TGTGCCAGCAGTGTTTACGCAGGGGCCGTGTACGAGCAGTACTTC. It translates to CASSVYAGAVYEQYF.

This clone came up a few times. The CDR3 reads CSVAPTGNTEAFF. In DNA form, the CDR3 reads TGCAGCGTTGCTCCGACAGGGAACACTGAAGCTTTCTTT. The chain carries TRBV29-1 and TRBJ1-1, with D possibly being TRBD1 (6 bases). Germline CDR1 and CDR2: SQVTM and ANQGSEA. This CDR3 spans 13 amino acids. With 4 bases removed from V and 1 base from J, the gap between germline ends came to 10 bases. Based on the CDR3 plus reference TRBV29-1 and TRBJ1-1, the full variable domain is SAVISQKPSRDICQRGTSLTIQCQVDSQVTMMFWYRQQPGQSLTLIATANQGSEATYESGFVIDKFPISRPNLTFSTLTVSNMSPEDSSIYLCSVAPTGNTEAFFGQGTRLTVV.

This clone showed up just once. The chain links TRBV11-2 to TRBJ2-7, with D unresolved. The CDR3 is 11 amino acids. CDR1 and CDR2 from the germline V gene are SGHAT and FQNNGV. Trimming removed 3 bases from V and 4 bases from J, with 4 bases in between. CDR3 nucleotides: TGTGCCAGCAGCTTGCGTTACGAGCAGTACTTC. Its translation: CASSLRYEQYF.

This chain joins TRBV30 and TRBJ2-7; D is uncertain. The CDR3 is 11 amino acids. Per the germline V gene, CDR1 is GTSNPN and CDR2 is SVGIG (reference sequence). With 3 bases removed from V and 5 bases from J, the gap between germline ends came to 8 bases. The CDR3 DNA is TGTGCCTGGAGCGAAAGAGACGAGCAGTACTTC. It is translated as CAWSERDEQYF.

This clone was recorded only once. The chain links TRBV5-8 to TRBJ2-3; TRBD1 matches 7 bases. V lost 5 bases and J lost 0; bases outside the gene matches: 9. From germline, CDR1 is SGHTS and CDR2 YDEGEE. This CDR3 comprises 16 residues. The CDR3, as DNA: TGTGCCAGCAGGTTACCGGGACAGCCGAGCACAGATACGCAGTATTTT. Translated, it gives CASRLPGQPSTDTQYF.

The V and J genes are TRBV2 and TRBJ2-5; D unclear. The CDR3 has 13 residues. V shed 4 bases and J shed 5 bases, with 11 bases lying between them. Germline V gives CDR1 SNHLY, CDR2 FYNNEI. The DNA of the CDR3 is TGTGCCAGCAGTGTCGACGGGTGGGAGACCCAGTACTTC. It codes for CASSVDGWETQYF.